One sample yielded the 3 T cell receptor beta chains listed below, sequenced in a study of cytomegalovirus exposure and HLA in healthy donors. Primers: 60 Vbeta forward and 13 Jbeta reverse. Repertoires were generated with immunoSEQ multiplex PCR, while TCRdb's copy carries only in-frame clones and drops some. The repertoire holds 130,000 or so clones, around 70% seen once, with 5.5% to 8.5% in the top ten. Sequenced input: PBMCs. All receptors derive from a man aged 40-49 years in good health and CMV-seropositive.

The gene calls are TRBV25-1 and TRBJ2-1; 7 bases agree with TRBD1. This CDR3 spans 16 amino acids. Germline CDR1 is MGHDK and CDR2 is SYGVNS. The V and J ends lost 4 bases and 0 bases, in that order; junction bases with no gene match: 6. CDR3 sequence reads: CASSGTGAFSYNEQFF. As DNA, the CDR3 is TGTGCCAGCAGTGGAACAGGGGCATTCTCCTACAATGAGCAGTTCTTC. Full variable domain (remainder filled in from reference TRBV25-1 and TRBJ2-1): EADIYQTPRYLVIGTGKKITLECSQTMGHDKMYWYQQDPGMELHLIHYSYGVNSTEKGDLSSESTVSRIRTEHFPLTLESARPSHTSQYLCASSGTGAFSYNEQFFGPGTRLTVL.

This chain links TRBV7-2 with TRBJ2-5; TRBD2 matches 8 bases. The CDR3 consists of 15 residues. In germline, CDR1 is SGHTA, CDR2 FQGNSA. Germline trimming cut 5 bases from V and 4 bases from J; bases unmatched to any gene: 9. The CDR3 protein is CASSPSWLAGETQYF. The CDR3 DNA is TGTGCCAGCAGCCCCTCTTGGCTAGCGGGAGAGACCCAGTACTTC.

This sequence joins TRBV6-4 and TRBJ2-3; 7 bases map to TRBD2. CDR3 size: 15 residues. Germline V gene lookup returns CDR1 MRHNA and CDR2 SNTAGT. V lost 7 bases, J lost 3 bases, and 10 bases stayed unmatched. CDR3 loop: CASTPTSKSTDTQYF. CDR3 bases: TGTGCCAGCACTCCGACTAGCAAGTCGACAGATACGCAGTATTTT.